The T cell receptor beta chain described here comes from a study of neurological immune-mediated disorders. Study-wide background: Multiple sclerosis patients (n of about 34) included 31 with relapsing-remitting and 3 with secondary progressive disease.

Germline loops: CDR1 SEHNR, CDR2 FQNEAQ (reference sequence). The CDR3 sequence is 14 residues long. V gave up 6 bases and J gave up 6 bases, with 18 bases separating them. TCRdb used MiXCR to reprocess the 5' RACE reads, holding one entry per CDR3 protein. Here the sample spans some 65,000 distinct CDR3 sequences, roughly 5.5% being singletons. Unsorted libraries were prepared from 2 million PBMCs held at -80 C. The table lists this clonotype with many counts. The sequenced sample consisted of PBMCs. The chain links TRBV7-9 to TRBJ2-7; D tentatively fits TRBD1 or TRBD2 (5 bases each). The clonotype was recovered from a woman in her 30s with multiple sclerosis. The CDR3 DNA sequence: TGTGCCAGCAGTCCTCCCGGGGCCCGCTCCGAGCAGTACTTC. Translated: CASSPPGARSEQYF.